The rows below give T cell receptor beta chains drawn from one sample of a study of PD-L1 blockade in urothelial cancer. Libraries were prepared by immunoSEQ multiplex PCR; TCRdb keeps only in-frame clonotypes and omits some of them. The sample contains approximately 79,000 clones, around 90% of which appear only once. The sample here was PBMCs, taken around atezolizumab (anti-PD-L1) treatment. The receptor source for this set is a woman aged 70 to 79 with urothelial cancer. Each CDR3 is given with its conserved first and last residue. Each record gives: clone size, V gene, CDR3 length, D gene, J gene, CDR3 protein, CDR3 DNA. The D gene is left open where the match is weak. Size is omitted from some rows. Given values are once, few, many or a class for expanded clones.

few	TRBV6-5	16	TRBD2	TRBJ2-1	CASSSTSGRARNEQFF	TGTGCCAGCAGTTCGACTAGCGGGAGGGCCCGAAATGAGCAGTTCTTC
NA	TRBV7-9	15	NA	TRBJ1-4	CASSPVAGANEKLFF	TGTGCCAGCAGCCCTGTGGCAGGGGCCAATGAAAAACTGTTTTTT
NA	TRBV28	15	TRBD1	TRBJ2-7	CASSPPGQGSYEQYF	TGTGCCAGCAGTCCACCGGGACAGGGATCCTACGAGCAGTACTTC
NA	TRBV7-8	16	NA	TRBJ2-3	CASSLRSGQNTDTQYF	TGTGCCAGCAGCTTAAGATCAGGGCAGAACACAGATACGCAGTATTTT
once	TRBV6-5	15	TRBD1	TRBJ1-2	CASSYSGQGAFGYTF	TGTGCCAGCAGTTACTCTGGACAGGGGGCTTTTGGCTACACCTTC
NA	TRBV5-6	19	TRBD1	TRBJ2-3	CASSLWAGTGGLGTDTQYF	TGTGCCAGCAGCTTGTGGGCCGGGACAGGGGGACTTGGCACAGATACGCAGTATTTT
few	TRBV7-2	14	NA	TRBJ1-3	CASSLERSGNTIYF	TGTGCCAGCAGCTTAGAGAGGTCTGGAAACACCATATATTTT
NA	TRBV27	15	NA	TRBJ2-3	CASSLFLADTDTQYF	TGTGCCAGCAGTTTATTTCTAGCCGACACAGATACGCAGTATTTT
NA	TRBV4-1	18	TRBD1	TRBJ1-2	CASSQDLGGLHRGSGYTF	TGCGCCAGCAGCCAAGATCTAGGGGGGCTGCACAGGGGGTCTGGCTACACCTTC
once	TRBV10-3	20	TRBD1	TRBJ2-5	CAIRATGTGFPTKYQETQYF	TGTGCCATCAGGGCAACCGGGACAGGGTTCCCTACTAAGTACCAAGAGACCCAGTACTTC
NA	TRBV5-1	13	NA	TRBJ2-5	CASSPGAAETQYF	TGCGCCAGCAGCCCTGGGGCAGCAGAGACCCAGTACTTC
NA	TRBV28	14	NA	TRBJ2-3	CASSLQGVSNTQYF	TGTGCCAGCAGTTTACAGGGCGTTTCCAATACGCAGTATTTT
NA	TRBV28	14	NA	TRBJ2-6	CASSLPSGANVLTF	TGTGCCAGCAGTTTACCATCTGGGGCCAACGTCCTGACTTTC
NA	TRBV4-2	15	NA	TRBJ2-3	CASSQGQGITDTQYF	TGTGCCAGCAGCCAAGGCCAGGGGATCACAGATACGCAGTATTTT
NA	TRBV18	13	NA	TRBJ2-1	CASSPRRADEQFF	TGTGCCAGCTCACCTCGGAGGGCTGATGAGCAGTTCTTC
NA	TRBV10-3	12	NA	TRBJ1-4	CAIGGEGEKLFF	TGTGCCATCGGGGGGGAAGGGGAAAAACTGTTTTTT
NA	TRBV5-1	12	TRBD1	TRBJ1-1	CASSQGQGEAFF	TGCGCCAGCAGCCAAGGACAGGGAGAAGCTTTCTTT
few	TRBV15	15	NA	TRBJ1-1	CATSRAGITGTEAFF	TGTGCCACCAGTAGGGCGGGGATTACGGGCACTGAAGCTTTCTTT